A selection of T cell receptor beta chains follows, all from one sample in a study of blood T cell repertoires in COVID-19. Measured with immunoSEQ multiplex PCR; TCRdb has only the in-frame clones, and not every one. In the table there are fewer than 350,000 clones, about nine tenths of which are singletons. The material sequenced was PBMCs or T cells enriched from blood (not recorded which). These receptors were taken from a woman in her forties with acute COVID-19. Both conserved end residues are part of each CDR3. D genes are given only for firm matches. Only part of the rows carry a size: once, few, many, or a class if the clone is expanded.

CDR3aa | CDR3nt | d_gene | j_gene | abundance | v_gene
CATSDRTSAETQYF | TGTGCCACCAGTGACCGGACTAGTGCGGAGACCCAGTACTTC | TRBD2 | TRBJ2-5 | - | TRBV24-1
CSVTTTDSNQPQHF | TGCAGCGTAACCACGACAGATAGCAATCAGCCCCAGCATTTT | - | TRBJ1-5 | - | TRBV29-1
CASLLQVHASNQPQHF | TGCGCCAGCCTCTTACAAGTCCACGCTAGCAATCAGCCCCAGCATTTT | - | TRBJ1-5 | - | TRBV10-1
CASSILAGGPRDEQYF | TGTGCCAGTAGTATTTTAGCGGGAGGGCCAAGAGACGAGCAGTACTTC | TRBD2 | TRBJ2-7 | - | TRBV19
CASSLDRNSQETQYF | TGTGCCAGCAGCTTAGATCGTAACAGCCAAGAGACCCAGTACTTC | - | TRBJ2-5 | - | TRBV11-2
CASSWGLSGNTIYF | TGTGCCAGCAGTTGGGGACTCTCTGGAAACACCATATATTTT | - | TRBJ1-3 | - | TRBV28
CAWTLRDSNNYGYTF | TGTGCCTGGACCCTCCGGGACTCCAATAACTATGGCTACACCTTC | - | TRBJ1-2 | - | TRBV30
CASRTGGYEQYF | TGTGCCAGCCGGACAGGCGGGTACGAGCAGTACTTC | TRBD1 | TRBJ2-7 | - | TRBV12-3/TRBV12-4
CSVESHSYGYTF | TGCAGCGTTGAAAGCCACAGCTATGGCTACACCTTC | - | TRBJ1-2 | few | TRBV29-1
CASGQGLATEAFF | TGTGCCAGCGGACAGGGTCTTGCCACTGAAGCTTTCTTT | TRBD1 | TRBJ1-1 | - | TRBV12-3/TRBV12-4
CASSLSGEHPLLNYGYTF | TGTGCCAGCAGTTTATCAGGTGAACACCCCCTGCTTAACTATGGCTACACCTTC | - | TRBJ1-2 | - | TRBV28
CASSSRVYQPQHF | TGTGCCAGCAGTAGCAGGGTGTATCAGCCCCAGCATTTT | - | TRBJ1-5 | - | TRBV27
CATSDPGGLGPDTQYF | TGTGCCACCAGTGATCCAGGGGGCCTAGGCCCAGATACGCAGTATTTT | TRBD1 | TRBJ2-3 | - | TRBV24-1
CASSPALAPRGGEQYF | TGTGCCAGCTCACCAGCTCTAGCTCCCCGGGGAGGCGAGCAGTACTTC | - | TRBJ2-7 | - | TRBV18
CASSPQGEGDYGYTF | TGTGCCAGCAGTCCTCAGGGGGAAGGGGACTATGGCTACACCTTC | TRBD1 | TRBJ1-2 | - | TRBV28
CASSETEMRNAELFF | TGTGCCAGCAGCGAGACTGAGATGCGGAACGCGGAACTGTTTTTT | - | TRBJ1-4 | - | TRBV7-9
CASSQVGDAGQGASGNTIYF | TGCGCCAGCAGCCAAGTGGGGGACGCGGGACAGGGGGCCTCTGGAAACACCATATATTTT | TRBD1 | TRBJ1-3 | - | TRBV4-1
CASSFREGRGAQYF | TGTGCCAGCAGCTTTCGGGAGGGTCGTGGGGCCCAGTACTTC | TRBD2 | TRBJ2-5 | - | TRBV7-9
CASSVRSGANTEAFF | TGCGCCAGCAGCGTACGCAGTGGGGCGAACACTGAAGCTTTCTTT | - | TRBJ1-1 | - | TRBV5-1
CASSPQSSGETQYF | TGTGCCAGCTCACCTCAATCTAGCGGGGAAACGCAGTATTTT | TRBD2 | TRBJ2-3 | - | TRBV18
CASSLEGGYEQYF | TGCGCCAGCAGCTTGGAGGGAGGCTACGAGCAGTACTTC | - | TRBJ2-7 | - | TRBV5-1
CASSPNSGSYNEQFF | TGTGCCAGCAGCCCTAATAGCGGGAGCTACAATGAGCAGTTCTTC | TRBD2 | TRBJ2-1 | - | TRBV11-2
CSVAPRTGNPYEQYF | TGCAGCGTTGCCCCAAGGACAGGGAATCCCTACGAGCAGTACTTC | TRBD1 | TRBJ2-7 | - | TRBV29-1
CASSWGGVGNQPQHF | TGTGCCAGCAGCTGGGGGGGGGTTGGCAATCAGCCCCAGCATTTT | - | TRBJ1-5 | - | TRBV28
CASSASGRTDTQYF | TGTGCCAGTAGTGCTAGCGGACGCACAGATACGCAGTATTTT | TRBD2 | TRBJ2-3 | - | TRBV19